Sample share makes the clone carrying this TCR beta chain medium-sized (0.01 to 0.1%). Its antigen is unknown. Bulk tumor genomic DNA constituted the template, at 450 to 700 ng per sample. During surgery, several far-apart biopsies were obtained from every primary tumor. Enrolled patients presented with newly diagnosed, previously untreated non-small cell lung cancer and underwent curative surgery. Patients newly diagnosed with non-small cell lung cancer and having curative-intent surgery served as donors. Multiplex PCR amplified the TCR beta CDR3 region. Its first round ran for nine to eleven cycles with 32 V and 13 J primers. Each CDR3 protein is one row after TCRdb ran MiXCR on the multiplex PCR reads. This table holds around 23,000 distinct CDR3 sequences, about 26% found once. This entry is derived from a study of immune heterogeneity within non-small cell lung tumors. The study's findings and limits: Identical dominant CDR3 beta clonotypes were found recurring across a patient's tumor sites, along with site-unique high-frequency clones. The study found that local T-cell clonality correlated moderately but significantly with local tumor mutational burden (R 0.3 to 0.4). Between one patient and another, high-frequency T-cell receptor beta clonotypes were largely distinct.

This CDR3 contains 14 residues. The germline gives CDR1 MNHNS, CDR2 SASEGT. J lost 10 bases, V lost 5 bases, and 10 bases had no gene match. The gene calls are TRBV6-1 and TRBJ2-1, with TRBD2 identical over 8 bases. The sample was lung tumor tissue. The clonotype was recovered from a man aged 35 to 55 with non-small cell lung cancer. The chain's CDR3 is CASSRGTRGLEQFF. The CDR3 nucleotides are TGTGCCAGCAGTCGTGGGACTAGGGGACTCGAGCAGTTCTTC.